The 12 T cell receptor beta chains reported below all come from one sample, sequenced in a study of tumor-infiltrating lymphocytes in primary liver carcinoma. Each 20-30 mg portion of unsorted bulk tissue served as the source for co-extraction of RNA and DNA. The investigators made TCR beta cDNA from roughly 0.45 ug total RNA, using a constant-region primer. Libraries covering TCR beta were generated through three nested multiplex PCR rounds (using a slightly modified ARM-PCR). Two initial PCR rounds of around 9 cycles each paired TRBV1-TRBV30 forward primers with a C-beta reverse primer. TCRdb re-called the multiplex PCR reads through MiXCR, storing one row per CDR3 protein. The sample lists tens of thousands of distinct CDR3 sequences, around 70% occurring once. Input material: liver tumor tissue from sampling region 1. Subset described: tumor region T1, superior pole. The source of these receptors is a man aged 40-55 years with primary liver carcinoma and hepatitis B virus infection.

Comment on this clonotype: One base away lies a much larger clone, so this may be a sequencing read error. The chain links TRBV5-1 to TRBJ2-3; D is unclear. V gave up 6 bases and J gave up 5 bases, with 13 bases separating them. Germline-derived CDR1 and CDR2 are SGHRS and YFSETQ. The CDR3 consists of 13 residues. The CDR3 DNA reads TGCGCCAGCAACCTCAACGACCAAGATACGCAGTATTTT. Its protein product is CASNLNDQDTQYF. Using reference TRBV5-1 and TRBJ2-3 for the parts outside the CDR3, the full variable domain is KAGVTQTPRYLIKTRGQQVTLSCSPISGHRSVSWYQQTPGQGLQFLFEYFSETQRNKGNFPGRFSGRQFSNSRSEMNVSTLELGDSALYLCASNLNDQDTQYFGPGTRLTVL.

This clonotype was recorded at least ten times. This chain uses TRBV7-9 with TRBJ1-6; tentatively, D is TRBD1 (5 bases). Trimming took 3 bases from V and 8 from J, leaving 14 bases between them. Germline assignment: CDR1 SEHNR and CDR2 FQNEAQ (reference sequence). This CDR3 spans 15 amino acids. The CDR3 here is CASSFYVGGDSPLHF. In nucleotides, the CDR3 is TGTGCCAGCAGCTTTTATGTGGGGGGAGATTCACCCCTCCACTTT.

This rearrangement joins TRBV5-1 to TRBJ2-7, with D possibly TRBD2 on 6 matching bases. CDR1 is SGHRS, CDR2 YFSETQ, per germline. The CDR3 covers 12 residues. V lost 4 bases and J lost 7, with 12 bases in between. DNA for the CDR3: TGCGCCAGCAGCACCGGGGGAGATGAGCAGTACTTC. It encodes CASSTGGDEQYF.

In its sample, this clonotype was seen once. CDR3 amino acids: CSVEPMTGGTYNEQFF. The CDR3 DNA sequence: TGCAGCGTTGAACCCATGACTGGTGGGACCTACAATGAGCAGTTCTTC. V gene TRBV29-1 combines with J gene TRBJ2-1; D ambiguous. CDR1 and CDR2 from the germline V gene are SQVTM and ANQGSEA. Trimming pared 2 bases from V and 2 bases from J, leaving 16 bases between. This CDR3 has 16 amino acids.

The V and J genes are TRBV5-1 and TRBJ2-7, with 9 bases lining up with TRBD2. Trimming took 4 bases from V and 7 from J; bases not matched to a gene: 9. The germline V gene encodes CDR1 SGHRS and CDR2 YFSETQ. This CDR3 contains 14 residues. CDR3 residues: CASSGCGGAREQYF. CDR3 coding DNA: TGCGCCAGCAGCGGCTGCGGGGGGGCCAGGGAGCAGTACTTC. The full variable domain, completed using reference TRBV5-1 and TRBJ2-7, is KAGVTQTPRYLIKTRGQQVTLSCSPISGHRSVSWYQQTPGQGLQFLFEYFSETQRNKGNFPGRFSGRQFSNSRSEMNVSTLELGDSALYLCASSGCGGAREQYFGPGTRLTVT.

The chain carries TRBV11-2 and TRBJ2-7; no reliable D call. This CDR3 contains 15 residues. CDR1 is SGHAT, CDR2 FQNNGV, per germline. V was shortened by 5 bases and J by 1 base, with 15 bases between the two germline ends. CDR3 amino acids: CASSLFLGISYEQYF. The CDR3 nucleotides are TGTGCCAGCAGCCTATTTCTGGGGATATCCTACGAGCAGTACTTC.

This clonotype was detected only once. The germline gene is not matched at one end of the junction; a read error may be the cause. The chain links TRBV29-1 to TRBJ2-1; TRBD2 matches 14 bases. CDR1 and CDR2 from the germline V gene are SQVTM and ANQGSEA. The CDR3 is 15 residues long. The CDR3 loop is CSVEDGTSGGNEEFF. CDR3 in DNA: TGCAGCGTTGAAGACGGGACTAGCGGGGGTAATGAGGAGTTCTTC.

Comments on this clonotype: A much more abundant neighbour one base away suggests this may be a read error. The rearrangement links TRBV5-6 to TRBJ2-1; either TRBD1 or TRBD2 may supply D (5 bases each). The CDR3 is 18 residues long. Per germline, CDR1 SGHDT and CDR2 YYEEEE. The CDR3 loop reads CASSLAGTARQFVNEQLF. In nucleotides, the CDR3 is TGTGCCAGCAGCTTGGCCGGGACCGCGCGGCAATTCGTCAATGAGCAGCTCTTC.

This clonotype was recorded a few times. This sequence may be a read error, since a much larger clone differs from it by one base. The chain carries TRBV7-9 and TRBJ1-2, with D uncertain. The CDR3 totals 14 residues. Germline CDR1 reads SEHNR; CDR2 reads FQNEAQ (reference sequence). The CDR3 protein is CVSSESGGNYGYTF. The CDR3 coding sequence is TGTGTCAGCAGCGAGTCAGGAGGGAACTATGGCTACACCTTC.

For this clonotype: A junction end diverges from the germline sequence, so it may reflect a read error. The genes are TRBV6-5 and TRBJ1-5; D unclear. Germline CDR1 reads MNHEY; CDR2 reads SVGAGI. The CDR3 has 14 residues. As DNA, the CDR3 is TGTGCCAGCAGTTACAGGTCTAGCAATCAGCCCCGGCATTTT. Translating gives CASSYRSSNQPRHF.

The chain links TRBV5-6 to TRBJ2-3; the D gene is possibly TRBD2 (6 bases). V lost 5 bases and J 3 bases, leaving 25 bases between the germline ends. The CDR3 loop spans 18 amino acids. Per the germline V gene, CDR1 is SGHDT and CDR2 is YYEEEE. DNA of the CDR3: TGTGCCAGCAGTCAAGGAGGGGCAGACAATCGGCGAACAGATACGCAGTATTTT. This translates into CASSQGGADNRRTDTQYF.

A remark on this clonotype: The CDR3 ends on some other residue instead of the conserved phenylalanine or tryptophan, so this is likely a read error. CDR3 amino acids: CASSPRSQASTDTQYL. In nucleotides, the CDR3 is TGTGCCAGCAGTCCCCGGAGTCAAGCTTCCACGGATACGCAGTATTTG. The chain carries TRBV12-3 or TRBV12-4 and TRBJ2-3; D is uncertain. V lost 5 bases and J 6 bases, leaving 21 bases between the germline ends. The CDR3 covers 16 residues.